The 20 T cell receptor beta chains given below trace back to one sample, sequenced in a study of blood T cell repertoires in COVID-19. TCRdb's table, derived via immunoSEQ multiplex PCR, lists solely in-frame clones and lacks some. Among around 70,000 clones, approximately 90% were seen once, and the ten largest hold 0.58%. Sequences were obtained from peripheral blood. These receptor sequences come from a man in his 60s with acute or convalescent COVID-19.

This clone was seen only a few times. This rearrangement joins TRBV4-1 to TRBJ2-7, with 13 bases fitting TRBD2. The germline V gene encodes CDR1 MGHRA and CDR2 YSYEKL. This CDR3 contains 16 residues. J was trimmed by 1 base and V by 5 bases; bases with no gene match: 5. This CDR3 is CASSYGTSGTSYEQYF. CDR3 coding DNA: TGCGCCAGCAGCTACGGGACTAGCGGGACGTCCTACGAGCAGTACTTC.

V and J are TRBV29-1 and TRBJ2-5, with D possibly matching TRBD2 (6 bases). In germline, CDR1 is SQVTM, CDR2 ANQGSEA. The CDR3 loop spans 14 amino acids. V was pared by 5 bases and J by 2 bases, with 15 bases between. The CDR3 DNA is TGCAGCGTTTTGCGACAGACTAGACAAGAGACCCAGTACTTC. Translation gives CSVLRQTRQETQYF.

The rearrangement links TRBV12-3 or TRBV12-4 to TRBJ1-2; perhaps TRBD1 as D (5 bases). V lost 11 bases, J lost 4 bases, and 11 bases lay in between. This CDR3 contains 11 residues. CDR3 in amino acids: CASGRIYGYTF. DNA for the CDR3: TGTGCCTCAGGGCGGATCTATGGCTACACCTTC.

This rearrangement joins TRBV14 to TRBJ1-2, with TRBD1 matching over 7 bases. CDR1 is SGHDN, CDR2 FVKESK, per germline. The V segment lost 0 bases and the J segment 0 bases; nucleotides outside the gene matches: 7. The CDR3 covers 17 residues. The CDR3 region has the DNA TGTGCCAGCAGCCAAGATCTCGGGACAGTATCTAACTATGGCTACACCTTC. Amino acid sequence: CASSQDLGTVSNYGYTF.

The chain carries TRBV5-1 and TRBJ1-2, with 7 nucleotides matching TRBD1. Germline CDR1 and CDR2: SGHRS and YFSETQ. This CDR3 contains 15 residues. The J segment lost 2 bases and the V segment lost 4 bases, leaving 8 bases of the junction unmatched. The CDR3 bases are TGCGCCAGCAGCACCGCCTCGACAGGGAACTATGGCTACACCTTC. It specifies CASSTASTGNYGYTF.

The chain combines TRBV6-2 or TRBV6-3 with TRBJ2-7, with TRBD2 as a possible D gene (5 bases). V lost 4 bases and J 3 bases, leaving 13 bases between the germline ends. CDR1 is MNHEY and CDR2 is SVGEGT in the germline V gene. CDR3 length equals 14 residues. CDR3 DNA sequence: TGTGCCAGCAGTTCTTATGACGGACTCTACGAGCAGTACTTC. Protein: CASSSYDGLYEQYF.

This clone was seen a few times. V and J are TRBV5-1 and TRBJ1-1; TRBD1 matches 7 bases. This CDR3 region has 13 residues. CDR1 is SGHRS, CDR2 YFSETQ, per germline. After removal of 1 base from V and 5 bases from J, the junction contained 2 bases not matched to a gene. DNA for the CDR3: TGCGCCAGCAGCTTGCAGGGGGAGACTGAAGCTTTCTTT. Its translation is CASSLQGETEAFF.

This clone was seen only a few times. The chain joins TRBV5-1 to TRBJ1-2; 9 nucleotides agree with TRBD1. This CDR3 is built from 15 residues. Germline trimming cut 4 bases from V and 6 bases from J; bases unmatched to any gene: 10. From germline, CDR1 is SGHRS and CDR2 YFSETQ. CDR3 bases: TGCGCCAGCAGCCCGAGGGGACAGGGAAGAGATGGCTACACCTTC. Translated: CASSPRGQGRDGYTF.

The chain is built from TRBV7-2 and TRBJ2-6; D is unresolved. CDR1 is SGHTA and CDR2 is FQGNSA in the germline V gene. This CDR3 region has 15 residues. V gave up 5 bases and J gave up 0 bases, with 8 bases separating them. The CDR3 sequence is CASSPQDSGANVLTF. In nucleotides, the CDR3 is TGTGCCAGCAGCCCTCAGGACTCTGGGGCCAACGTCCTGACTTTC.

V is TRBV2 and J is TRBJ2-1; tentative D call: TRBD2 (6 bases). Per germline, CDR1 SNHLY and CDR2 FYNNEI. The V end was cut by 2 bases, the J end by 5 bases, with 28 bases between. This CDR3 is built from 20 residues. The CDR3 here is CASSETSRSGGINGHNEQFF. The CDR3 DNA reads TGTGCCAGCAGTGAAACTAGTAGGAGTGGCGGGATCAATGGGCACAATGAGCAGTTCTTC.

The rearrangement links TRBV6-2 or TRBV6-3 to TRBJ1-5; D perhaps matches TRBD1 (6 bases). The germline V and J ends were trimmed by 0 bases and 7 bases, with 22 bases remaining between them. Germline loops: CDR1 MNHEY, CDR2 SVGEGT. This CDR3 is built from 18 residues. DNA for the CDR3: TGTGCCAGCAGTTACTCGTTCCCCTTGGGCAGGGGAGAACAGCCCCAGCATTTT. It yields the protein CASSYSFPLGRGEQPQHF.

The chain joins TRBV6-5 to TRBJ2-1, with TRBD1 matching over 9 bases. Looked up from germline, CDR1 is MNHEY and CDR2 is SVGAGI. Losses at the gene ends were 2 bases for V and 7 bases for J; bases not matched to a gene: 6. This CDR3 spans 15 amino acids. CDR3 amino acids: CASSYPGTGWNEQFF. The CDR3 DNA sequence: TGTGCCAGCAGTTACCCGGGGACAGGGTGGAATGAGCAGTTCTTC.

The chain links TRBV14 to TRBJ2-2, with 7 nucleotides matching TRBD1. Germline CDR1 and CDR2: SGHDN and FVKESK. The CDR3 sequence is 14 residues long. V gave up 7 bases and J gave up 6 bases; unmatched junction bases: 8. CDR3 sequence: CASTRQGNAGELFF. The DNA for the CDR3 is TGTGCCAGCACCCGACAGGGTAACGCCGGGGAGCTGTTTTTT. Using reference TRBV14 and TRBJ2-2 for the parts outside the CDR3, the full variable domain is EAGVTQFPSHSVIEKGQTVTLRCDPISGHDNLYWYRRVMGKEIKFLLHFVKESKQDESGMPNNRFLAERTGGTYSTLKVQPAELEDSGVYFCASTRQGNAGELFFGEGSRLTVL.

V gene TRBV3-1 (or the pseudogene TRBV3-2) combines with J gene TRBJ2-2, with a possible D match to TRBD1 (6 bases). Germline values: CDR1 LGHDT, CDR2 YNNKEL (reference sequence). The V end was cut by 0 bases, the J end by 3 bases, with 14 bases between. The CDR3 runs 17 residues. The CDR3 DNA reads TGTGCCAGCAGCCAAGAGATGGGCAGGGGTTACACCGGGGAGCTGTTTTTT. Translated: CASSQEMGRGYTGELFF.

The rearrangement uses TRBV5-1 and TRBJ1-5; D gene uncertain. This CDR3 has 14 amino acids. V lost 4 bases and J 7 bases, leaving 15 bases between the germline ends. Germline V lookup: CDR1 SGHRS, CDR2 YFSETQ. The CDR3 here is CASSPGEGGQPQHF. In DNA form, the CDR3 reads TGCGCCAGCAGCCCTGGCGAGGGAGGGCAGCCCCAGCATTTT.

The genes are TRBV4-1 and TRBJ2-5; 9 bases agree with TRBD2. The V and J ends lost 2 bases and 1 base, in that order; junction bases with no gene match: 8. CDR1 is MGHRA, CDR2 YSYEKL, per germline. This CDR3 contains 17 residues. For the CDR3, the DNA is TGCGCCAGCAGCCAATACCGACTAGCGGTATCCCAAGAGACCCAGTACTTC. Translated, it gives CASSQYRLAVSQETQYF.

The rearrangement links TRBV6-5 to TRBJ1-4; D unclear. Looked up from germline, CDR1 is MNHEY and CDR2 is SVGAGI. CDR3 length: 14 amino acids. Trimming stripped 6 bases from V and 5 bases from J, with 13 bases between. CDR3: CASRPMGGNEKLFF. CDR3 coding DNA: TGTGCCAGCAGACCGATGGGCGGGAATGAAAAACTGTTTTTT.

The chain has TRBV7-9 and TRBJ1-2; D is unresolved. The V end was cut by 4 bases, the J end by 8 bases, with 11 bases between. CDR3 length equals 12 residues. Germline V gene lookup returns CDR1 SEHNR and CDR2 FQNEAQ (reference sequence). As DNA, the CDR3 is TGTGCCAGCAGCTCAAATGAAGAGGGCTACACCTTC. Translating it yields CASSSNEEGYTF.

J is TRBJ2-5 and V is TRBV27; no reliable D call. The ends were cut back, 3 bases at V and 3 bases at J, with 14 bases in the middle. This CDR3 contains 15 residues. Germline V gene lookup returns CDR1 MNHEY and CDR2 SMNVEV (reference sequence). CDR3 DNA sequence: TGTGCCAGCAGTTTTGTCTCCCTGAGGAAAGAGACCCAGTACTTC. This codes for CASSFVSLRKETQYF.

The chain employs TRBV19 and TRBJ1-1, with no clear D. CDR1 LNHDA and CDR2 SQIVND come from the germline V gene (reference sequence). The CDR3 consists of 13 residues. Trimming removed 6 bases at V and 2 bases at J, with 10 bases between. DNA for the CDR3: TGTGCCAGTAGGAGTGCACTCAACACTGAAGCTTTCTTT. This encodes CASRSALNTEAFF.